The rows below give T cell receptor beta chains drawn from one sample of a study of CD8+ T cells in alopecia areata. Measured with immunoSEQ multiplex PCR; TCRdb has only the in-frame clones, and not every one. Found here are around 180,000 clones, approximately 57% of them singletons; the top ten hold under 1.2%. The sample was CD4+ T cells sorted from blood, taken at week 24, from a patient treated with tofacitinib. The receptor source for this set is a human donor with alopecia areata. The conserved cysteine and the conserved F or W are not part of the CDR3 here.

V: TRBV5-4; J: TRBJ1-1; CDR3: ASSLDQNTEAF
V: TRBV11-2; J: TRBJ1-6; CDR3: ASSSGQGSPLH
V: TRBV29-1; J: TRBJ1-1; CDR3: SVKDRDTEAF
V: TRBV2; J: TRBJ1-1; CDR3: ASSELGGREAF
V: TRBV29-1; J: TRBJ1-2; CDR3: SVGTWVKGYT
V: TRBV29-1; J: TRBJ1-2; CDR3: SVAGHKDYGYT
V: TRBV29-1; J: TRBJ2-3; CDR3: SVGQLTSTDTQY
V: TRBV29-1; J: TRBJ2-5; CDR3: SVEGARLETQY
V: TRBV30; J: TRBJ2-7; CDR3: AWSGTPLYEQY
V: TRBV4-2; J: TRBJ2-3; CDR3: ASSLHLQGNTDTQY
V: TRBV7-7; J: TRBJ2-2; CDR3: ASSLFQNTGELF
V: TRBV5-1; J: TRBJ2-1; CDR3: ASSLAISVNEQF
V: TRBV7-2; J: TRBJ2-4; CDR3: ASSSSGDIQY
V: TRBV19; J: TRBJ1-2; CDR3: ASASTGMYGYT
V: TRBV5-6; J: TRBJ1-1; CDR3: ASSLPQVATEAF
V: TRBV30; J: TRBJ2-1; CDR3: AWTIAGTYYNEQF
V: TRBV30; J: TRBJ1-2; CDR3: AWTQDRAGGYT
V: TRBV30; J: TRBJ2-2; CDR3: AWSIGLTGELF
V: TRBV29-1; J: TRBJ2-5; CDR3: SVVPGGGRETQY
V: TRBV11-3; J: TRBJ2-6; CDR3: ASSLEVASGANVLT
V: TRBV29-1; J: TRBJ1-1; CDR3: SLRADGVTEAF
V: TRBV30; J: TRBJ1-2; CDR3: AWSVPGNYYGYT